One sample yielded the 24 T cell receptor beta chains listed below, sequenced in a study of tumor and adjacent non-tumor tissue in lung cancer. A modified ARM-PCR protocol with three rounds of nested PCR amplified TCRbeta. TCRdb reanalysed the multiplex PCR reads using MiXCR and keeps one entry per CDR3 protein. The repertoire includes over 110,000 distinct CDR3 sequences, around 60% of them detected once, and roughly 18% sits in the top ten. The template was RNA from unsorted bulk tissue. Sequenced input: lung tumor tissue. Receptors were obtained from a man aged 60 to 75 with small cell lung cancer.

About this clonotype itself: It may be a read error: a sequence one base away is much more abundant. The chain has TRBV12-3 or TRBV12-4 and TRBJ1-5; D unclear. This CDR3 has 13 amino acids. CDR3 sequence (DNA): TGTACCAGCAGCTTGTCCCGTATAAGGCCCCAGCATTTT. Translation gives CTSSLSRIRPQHF.

V usage is TRBV20-1 and J usage is TRBJ2-5; 7 bases are shared with TRBD1. The length of the CDR3 is 13 residues. Trimming cost V 5 bases and J 4 bases; bases outside gene matches: 7. Germline V lookup: CDR1 DFQATT, CDR2 SNEGSKA (reference sequence). DNA of the CDR3: TGCAGTGCTGGGGGTCAGGGGGTAGAGACCCAGTACTTC. Amino acid sequence: CSAGGQGVETQYF.

By share, this clonotype counts as medium-sized. J is TRBJ1-2 and V is TRBV11-2; a weak D match, TRBD1 (6 bases). V was cut by 0 bases and J by 4 bases, with 6 bases left in between. The germline CDR1 and CDR2 sequences are SGHAT and FQNNGV. The CDR3 length is 13 residues. The DNA of the CDR3 is TGTGCCAGCAGCTTAGACAGGGGCTATGGCTACACCTTC. Translating gives CASSLDRGYGYTF.

This clonotype was detected a few times. The genes are TRBV4-1 and TRBJ2-1, with D unclear. The CDR3 sequence is 16 residues long. CDR1 is MGHRA, CDR2 YSYEKL, per germline. V lost 1 base and J lost 3, with 13 bases in between. For the CDR3, the DNA is TGCGCCAGCAGCCAAGTACAAGAAGACGGCTACAATGAGCAGTTCTTC. This gives the protein CASSQVQEDGYNEQFF.

This chain uses TRBV20-1 with TRBJ2-3; D unclear. Germline CDR1 is DFQATT and CDR2 is SNEGSKA (reference sequence). Trimming stripped 5 bases from V and 0 bases from J, with 12 bases between. The CDR3 has 14 residues. The CDR3 loop is CSAQAFISTDTQYF. Here the CDR3 DNA reads TGCAGTGCTCAGGCCTTCATAAGCACAGATACGCAGTATTTT.

This clonotype was recorded many times. The CDR3 here is CSARDRDREGNNEQFF. The CDR3 DNA follows: TGCAGTGCTAGAGATCGGGACAGGGAAGGTAATAATGAGCAGTTCTTC. This sequence joins TRBV20-1 and TRBJ2-1; 9 bases match TRBD1. The CDR3 extends over 16 amino acids. Germline-derived CDR1 and CDR2 are DFQATT and SNEGSKA (reference sequence). Trimming removed 0 bases from V and 7 bases from J; junction bases left unmatched: 10.

With regard to this clonotype: One end of the junction fails to match germline, which may point to a read error. V is TRBV20-1 and J is TRBJ2-3, with 8 bases lining up with TRBD1. The CDR3 is made up of 15 amino acids. The germline V gene encodes CDR1 DFQATT and CDR2 SNEGSKA (reference sequence). DNA of the CDR3: TGCAGTGCTCTCATCCGACAGGGGTGGGGAGATACGCAATATTTT. Amino acid sequence: CSALIRQGWGDTQYF.

With regard to this clonotype: A much more abundant neighbour one base away suggests this may be a read error. V gene TRBV6-1 combines with J gene TRBJ2-1; tentative D call: TRBD1 (5 bases). Germline V gene sequence: CDR1 MNHNS, CDR2 SASEGT. The CDR3 spans 15 residues. In nucleotides, the CDR3 is TGTGCCAGCAGGTACTGGACCGACCCGGACAATGAGCTGTTCTTC. Its translation is CASRYWTDPDNELFF.

A few counts support this clonotype. The chain uses TRBV12-5 and TRBJ2-7, with a tentative D call TRBD2 (5 bases). The germline CDR1 and CDR2 sequences are LGHNT and FRNRAP. The V end was cut by 4 bases, the J end by 3 bases, with 16 bases between. This CDR3 contains 15 residues. The CDR3 DNA sequence: TGTGCTAGTGGTTCCACTAGTGCGGCATTCTACGAGCAGTACTTC. Translating it yields CASGSTSAAFYEQYF.

The J gene is TRBJ1-1, the V gene TRBV6-1, with a tentative D call TRBD1 (5 bases). Germline CDR1 and CDR2: MNHNS and SASEGT. The CDR3 covers 14 residues. V was shortened by 3 bases and J by 5 bases, with 13 bases between the two germline ends. The CDR3 protein is CASSDGQGWTEAFF. In nucleotides, the CDR3 is TGTGCCAGCAGTGATGGGCAGGGCTGGACTGAAGCTTTCTTT.

The gene calls are TRBV19 and TRBJ2-7; D might be TRBD2 (6 bases). Germline V gives CDR1 LNHDA, CDR2 SQIVND (reference sequence). This CDR3 is built from 14 residues. Trimming cost V 7 bases and J 3 bases, with 16 bases left between them. CDR3 sequence (DNA): TGTGCCAGTAAAATGGCTAGCGACCACTACGAGCAGTACTTC. This sequence encodes CASKMASDHYEQYF.

The chain links TRBV11-2 to TRBJ2-2; tentatively, D is TRBD1 (7 bases). The CDR3 spans 16 residues. With 2 bases removed from V and 10 bases from J, the gap between germline ends came to 20 bases. CDR1 and CDR2 (germline): SGHAT, FQNNGV. Here the CDR3 DNA reads TGTGCCAGCAGCTTACGCGGGACAGTCAACATCGCGGAGCTGTTTTTT. It encodes CASSLRGTVNIAELFF.

Comments on this clonotype: One end of the junction does not line up with germline, which may come from a read error. V usage is TRBV6-1 and J usage is TRBJ1-1; D call uncertain. The CDR3 consists of 14 residues. The germline V gene has CDR1 MNHNS and CDR2 SASEGT. CDR3 bases: TGTACCAGCAGTGACCGAGGGAGCAACACTGAAGCTTTCTTT. Translating it yields CTSSDRGSNTEAFF.

This sequence joins TRBV29-1 and TRBJ2-5; D may correspond to TRBD1 or TRBD2 (6 bases each). From germline, CDR1 is SQVTM and CDR2 ANQGSEA. The length of the CDR3 is 13 residues. The V end was cut by 7 bases, the J end by 4 bases, with 16 bases between. The CDR3 protein is CSATRTAGETQYF. CDR3 bases: TGCAGCGCCACCCGGACAGCGGGAGAGACCCAGTACTTC.

A remark on this clonotype: At one boundary the junction diverges from the germline segment, which might be a read error. The J gene is TRBJ2-3, the V gene TRBV4-1; D uncertain. Germline lookup yields CDR1 MGHRA and CDR2 YSYEKL. CDR3 length: 15 amino acids. The CDR3 DNA reads TGCGCCAGCAGCCAAGGTCCTTTTGGAACAGATATGCAGTATTTT. It encodes CASSQGPFGTDMQYF.

Regarding this clonotype: A much more abundant neighbour one base away suggests this may be a read error. For the CDR3, the DNA is TGCAGTGCCGGAGGAGGGACATGGCTCAATGAGCAGTTCTTC. This codes for CSAGGGTWLNEQFF. V and J are TRBV20-1 and TRBJ2-1; tentatively, D is TRBD1 or TRBD2 (6 bases each). This CDR3 is built from 14 residues. The germline V and J ends were trimmed by 6 bases and 6 bases, with 18 bases remaining between them. In germline, CDR1 is DFQATT, CDR2 SNEGSKA (reference sequence).

The genes are TRBV6-2 or TRBV6-3 and TRBJ2-1, with 8 bases that match TRBD2. Per the germline V gene, CDR1 is MNHEY and CDR2 is SVGEGT. The V and J ends lost 2 bases and 8 bases, in that order; junction bases with no gene match: 11. This CDR3 contains 16 residues. As DNA, the CDR3 is TGTGCCAGCAGTTACCGGGAGGGCCGGCTAGCGGATGAGCAGTTCTTC. It encodes CASSYREGRLADEQFF.

On this clonotype: Compared with germline, one end of the junction differs, possibly owing to a read error. The genes are TRBV11-2 and TRBJ2-3; possible D gene TRBD2, 5 bases. The CDR3 has 16 amino acids. The germline CDR1 and CDR2 sequences are SGHAT and FQNNGV. CDR3 sequence reads: CASSSALGGGTDTQYF. The DNA of the CDR3 is TGTGCCAGCAGCTCAGCTCTAGGAGGTGGAACAGATACTCAGTATTTT.

Details on this clonotype: Germline is not matched at one junction end, which may reflect a read error. The chain uses TRBV12-3 or TRBV12-4 and TRBJ2-1; TRBD2 is a possible D gene (6 bases). The length of the CDR3 is 14 residues. CDR3 DNA: TGCGCCTGCAGTTTATTCGGGACGGGGGACGAGCAGTTCTTC. Translation: CACSLFGTGDEQFF.

This rearrangement joins TRBV28 to TRBJ1-2; the D gene is possibly TRBD1 (6 bases). Deletions cut 5 bases from V and 1 base from J, with 23 bases between. CDR3 length equals 18 residues. Germline CDR1 and CDR2: MDHEN and SYDVKM. CDR3 sequence reads: CASSVDRSVQGDNYGYTF. Written as DNA, the CDR3 is TGTGCCAGCAGTGTAGACAGGAGCGTACAAGGAGATAACTATGGCTACACCTTC.

This clonotype was counted a few times. This chain uses TRBV4-2 with TRBJ2-7, with D tentatively TRBD2 (6 bases). The CDR3 has 15 residues. The V gene's germline CDR1 is LGHNA and CDR2 YNFKEQ. V was shortened by 0 bases and J by 0 bases, with 9 bases between the two germline ends. In DNA form, the CDR3 reads TGTGCCAGCAGCCAAGAAGGGACTTACTCCTACGAGCAGTACTTC. Its protein product is CASSQEGTYSYEQYF.

As for this clonotype: One junction end does not reproduce the germline sequence, and a read error may be involved. The chain is built from TRBV6-5 and TRBJ2-3; TRBD2 might be the D (6 bases). The CDR3 runs to 14 residues. Germline assignment: CDR1 MNHEY and CDR2 SVGAGI. The CDR3 protein is CASSYSEGGRYAVF. In nucleotides, the CDR3 is TGTGCCAGCAGTTACTCGGAGGGAGGCAGATACGCAGTATTT.

For this clonotype: The junction differs from germline at one of its ends, possibly a read error. This rearrangement joins TRBV11-3 to TRBJ1-6; maybe TRBD1 (6 bases). Germline CDR1 and CDR2: SGHNT and YENEEA. The CDR3 covers 20 residues. Here the CDR3 reads CASSQYRDKLSTRTNSPLHF. The CDR3 nucleotides read TGTGCTAGCAGCCAGTACCGGGACAAGCTCTCCACTCGAACAAATTCACCCCTCCACTTT.

A remark on this clonotype: At one end, the junction sequence differs from germline, possibly due to a read error. This chain links TRBV20-1 with TRBJ2-5; D is possibly TRBD1 (5 bases). This CDR3 region has 17 residues. Germline values: CDR1 DFQATT, CDR2 SNEGSKA (reference sequence). The CDR3 reads CSARDHGATNSQFLQYF. As DNA, the CDR3 is TGTAGTGCTAGAGATCATGGGGCGACCAACAGTCAATTTCTCCAGTATTTC.